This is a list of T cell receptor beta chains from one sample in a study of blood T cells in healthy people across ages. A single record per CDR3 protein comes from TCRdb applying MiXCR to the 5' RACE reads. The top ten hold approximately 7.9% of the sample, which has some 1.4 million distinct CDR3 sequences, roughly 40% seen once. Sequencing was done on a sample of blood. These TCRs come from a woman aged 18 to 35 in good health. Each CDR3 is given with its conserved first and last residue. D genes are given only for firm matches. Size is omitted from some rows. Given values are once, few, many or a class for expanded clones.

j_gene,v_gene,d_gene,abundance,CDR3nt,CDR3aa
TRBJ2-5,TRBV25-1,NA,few,TGTGCCAGCAGTGAACCACGTACTCAGTCAGAGACCCAGTACTTC,CASSEPRTQSETQYF
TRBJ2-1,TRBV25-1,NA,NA,TGTGCCAGCACGGTGGGTGGCGGACAAGAGACCCAGTTCTTC,CASTVGGGQETQFF
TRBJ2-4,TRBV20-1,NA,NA,TGCAGTGCTAGCCAACAGTACATTCAGTACTTC,CSASQQYIQYF
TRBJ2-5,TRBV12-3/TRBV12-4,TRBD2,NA,TGTGCCAGCAGCCCCGGGACTAGCGCGGGGACCCAGTACTTC,CASSPGTSAGTQYF
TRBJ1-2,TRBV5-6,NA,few,TGTGCCAGCAGCTTGGAAGTGTACAGCGGAAGCGATGGCTACACCTTC,CASSLEVYSGSDGYTF
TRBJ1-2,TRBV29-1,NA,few,TGCAGCGTAAACTTTATGACCTATGGCTACACCTTC,CSVNFMTYGYTF
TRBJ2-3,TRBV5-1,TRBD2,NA,TGCGCCAGCAGCTTGCGGACTAGCGGGGACCCCAGGACAGATACGCAGTATTTT,CASSLRTSGDPRTDTQYF
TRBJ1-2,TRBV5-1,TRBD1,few,TGCGCCAGCAGCTTGACGACAGGGTCGAACTATGGCTACACCTTC,CASSLTTGSNYGYTF
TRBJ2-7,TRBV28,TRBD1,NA,TGTGCCAGCGTATCCGGGACAGGGCCGTACGAGCAGTACTTC,CASVSGTGPYEQYF
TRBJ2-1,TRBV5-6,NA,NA,TGTGCCAGCAGCATGGCCGGCGAAAGCTCCTACAATGAGCAGTTCTTC,CASSMAGESSYNEQFF
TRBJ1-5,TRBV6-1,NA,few,TGTGCCAGCAGTGAATACATCTATCAGCCCCAGCATTTT,CASSEYIYQPQHF
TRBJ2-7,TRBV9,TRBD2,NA,TGTGCCAGCAGCCCAGGACTAGCCCGGGACGAGCAGTACTTC,CASSPGLARDEQYF
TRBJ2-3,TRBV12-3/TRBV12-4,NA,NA,TGTGCCAGCACCTCGGGGCGGGGAATCACAGATACGCAGTATTTT,CASTSGRGITDTQYF
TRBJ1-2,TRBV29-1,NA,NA,TGCAGCGTTCGGGCGGGCTATGGCTACACCTTC,CSVRAGYGYTF
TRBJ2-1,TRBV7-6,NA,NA,TGTGCCAGCAGCTTGGGGTCGGCGAGGGGAAAACGGTACAATGAGCAGTTCTTC,CASSLGSARGKRYNEQFF
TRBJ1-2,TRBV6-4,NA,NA,TGTGCCAGCAGTGAACAGGGCACACCCACCTATGGCTACACCTTC,CASSEQGTPTYGYTF
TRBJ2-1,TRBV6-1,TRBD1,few,TGTGCCAGCGCTCAACCCGGGACAGGGCGTCAGTGGCTCAATGAGCAGTTCTTC,CASAQPGTGRQWLNEQFF
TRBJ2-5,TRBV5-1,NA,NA,TGCGCCAGCAGCCCACGGGACTCCACCATCCAAGAGACCCAGTACTTC,CASSPRDSTIQETQYF
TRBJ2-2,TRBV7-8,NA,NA,TGTGCCAGCAGCCCTTACCCAGAGGGCGGGAACACCGGGGAGCTGTTTTTT,CASSPYPEGGNTGELFF
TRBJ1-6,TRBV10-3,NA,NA,TGTGCCATCACCCAGGACAGTAGTAATTCACCCCTCCACTTT,CAITQDSSNSPLHF
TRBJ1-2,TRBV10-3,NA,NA,TGTGCCATCAGGCGGCGGGATGAAGGCTACACCTTC,CAIRRRDEGYTF
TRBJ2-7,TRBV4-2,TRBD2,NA,TGTGCCAGCAGCCAGGGACTAGCGGACCGTAGCTCCTACGAGCAGTACTTC,CASSQGLADRSSYEQYF
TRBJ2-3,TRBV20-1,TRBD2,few,TGCAGTGCCAGAGGGACTAGCGGAGACACAGATACGCAGTATTTT,CSARGTSGDTDTQYF
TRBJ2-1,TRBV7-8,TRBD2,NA,TGTGCCAGCAGCTCGCCGGGACTAGCGGGAGGTCATGAGCAGTTCTTC,CASSSPGLAGGHEQFF
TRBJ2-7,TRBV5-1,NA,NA,TGCGCCAGCAAAGGGGCTGGCGGAAGCTCCTACGAGCAGTACTTC,CASKGAGGSSYEQYF
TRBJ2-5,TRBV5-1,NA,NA,TGCGCCAGCAGCACAGAATGGACTGGCCAAGAGACCCAGTACTTC,CASSTEWTGQETQYF
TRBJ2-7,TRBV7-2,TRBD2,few,TGTGCCAGCAGCCGCGGACTAGGAGCCTACGAGCAGTACTTC,CASSRGLGAYEQYF
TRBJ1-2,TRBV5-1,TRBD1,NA,TGCGCCAGCAGCTTGGCCGGGGGCAGGGGGGACGGCTACACCTTC,CASSLAGGRGDGYTF
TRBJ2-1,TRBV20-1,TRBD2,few,TGCAGTGCCCCGAATTTAGCGGGGCTTTACAATGAGCAGTTCTTC,CSAPNLAGLYNEQFF
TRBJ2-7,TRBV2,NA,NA,TGTGCCAGCAGCGCGCCGGGACTGAACAATGAGCAGTACTTC,CASSAPGLNNEQYF
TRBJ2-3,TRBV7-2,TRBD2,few,TGTGCCAGCAGCTTACTAGCGGGAGGGGTCACAGATACGCAGTATTTT,CASSLLAGGVTDTQYF
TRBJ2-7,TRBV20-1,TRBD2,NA,TGCAGTGGGTCCCGACTAGCGGGATCCTACGAGCAGTACTTC,CSGSRLAGSYEQYF
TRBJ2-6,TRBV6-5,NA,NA,TGTGCCAGCAGTTACTGGGGCGGTATGAGCTCTGGGGCCAACGTCCTGACTTTC,CASSYWGGMSSGANVLTF
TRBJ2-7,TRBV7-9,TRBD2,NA,TGTGCCAGCAGCTGGTTTTCATTGGCGACTAGCGGAACCCACGAGCAGTACTTC,CASSWFSLATSGTHEQYF
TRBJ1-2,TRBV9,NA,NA,TGTGCCACCTCGGGGCTCTATGGCTACACCTTC,CATSGLYGYTF
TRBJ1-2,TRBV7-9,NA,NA,TGTGCCAGCAGCCCCCGGGACTTATTGGGCTACACCTTC,CASSPRDLLGYTF
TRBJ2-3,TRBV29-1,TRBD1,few,TGCAGCGTTCGGGACAGGGGACCCACAGATACGCAGTATTTT,CSVRDRGPTDTQYF
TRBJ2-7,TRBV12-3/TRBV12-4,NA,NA,TGTGCCAGCAGTTCCACGGGACGTCACATCGCCTACAATGAGCAGTACTTC,CASSSTGRHIAYNEQYF
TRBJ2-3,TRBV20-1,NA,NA,TGCAGTGCAGGTTGGATTCTGACAGATACGCAGTATTTT,CSAGWILTDTQYF
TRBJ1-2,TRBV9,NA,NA,TGTGCCAGCAGCGTAGTGGGGGGCCAGAACTATGGCTACACCTTC,CASSVVGGQNYGYTF
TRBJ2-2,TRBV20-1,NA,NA,TGCAGTGCTTGGGACCGGAACACCGGGGAGCTGTTTTTT,CSAWDRNTGELFF
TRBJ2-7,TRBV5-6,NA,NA,TGTGCCAGCAGCCCTAACGGGCACTACGAGCAGTACTTC,CASSPNGHYEQYF
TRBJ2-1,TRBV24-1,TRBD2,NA,TGTGCCACCAGTGAATCCGGGACTAGCGGAGGAAATGAGCAGTTCTTC,CATSESGTSGGNEQFF
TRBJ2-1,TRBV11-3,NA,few,TGTGCCAGCAGCTTAGGGCGGGGCACCTACAATGAGCAGTTCTTC,CASSLGRGTYNEQFF
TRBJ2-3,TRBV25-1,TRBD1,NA,TGTGCCAGCAGGGTGACAGGGATTAGCACAGATACGCAGTATTTT,CASRVTGISTDTQYF
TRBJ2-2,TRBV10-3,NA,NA,TGTGCCATCAGTGTTGGACGGGAGAGCACCGGGGAGCTGTTTTTT,CAISVGRESTGELFF
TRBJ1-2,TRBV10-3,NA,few,TGTGCCATCAGTGAGTCGAGGGCGGCTACATATGGCTACACCTTC,CAISESRAATYGYTF
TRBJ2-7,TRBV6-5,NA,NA,TGTGCCAGCAGTTACACGACAGGAGCTTACTACGAGCAGTACTTC,CASSYTTGAYYEQYF
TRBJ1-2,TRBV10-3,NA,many,TGTGCCATCAGTGATCCCAGTAACTATGGCTACACCTTC,CAISDPSNYGYTF
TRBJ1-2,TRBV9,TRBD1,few,TGTGCCAGCAGCTTCATCCCGGGACAGGATGGCTACACCTTC,CASSFIPGQDGYTF
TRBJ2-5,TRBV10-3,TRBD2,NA,TGTGCCACGGCCAGGACTAGCCGGGAGACCCAGTACTTC,CATARTSRETQYF
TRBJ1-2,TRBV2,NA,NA,TGTGCCAGCAGGCAGGGCCCCACTAGCTATGGCTACACCTTC,CASRQGPTSYGYTF